This entry lists 5 T cell receptor beta chains sequenced from one sample in a study of T cells in Graves' hyperthyroidism and ophthalmopathy. Amplified regions were TCR beta CDR3 sequences from RNA transcripts. The study used the HTBI primer set for a first-round RT-PCR of the TCR CDR3. MiXCR, applied by TCRdb to the multiplex PCR reads, yields one record per CDR3 protein. Among some 770,000 distinct CDR3 sequences listed, about a sixth were seen once. Input material: blood. All receptors derive from a man between 18 and 29 years old with Graves' hyperthyroidism.

The gene calls are TRBV6-1 and TRBJ1-1, with TRBD1 matching 7 bases. Germline CDR1 and CDR2: MNHNS and SASEGT. Germline trimming cut 6 bases from V and 1 base from J; bases unmatched to any gene: 8. This CDR3 region has 15 residues. The chain's CDR3 is CASRSAGTANTEAFF. For the CDR3, the DNA is TGTGCCAGCAGATCCGCCGGGACAGCGAACACTGAAGCTTTCTTT.

This chain connects TRBV5-1 to TRBJ2-2; D is undetermined. Looked up from germline, CDR1 is SGHRS and CDR2 is YFSETQ. The CDR3 has 15 residues. V was cut by 4 bases and J by 0 bases, with 10 bases left in between. The CDR3 sequence: CASSRSWANTGELFF. The CDR3 DNA is TGCGCCAGCAGCCGCTCTTGGGCGAACACCGGGGAGCTGTTTTTT.

The chain links TRBV20-1 to TRBJ1-2; no definite D call. Per germline, CDR1 DFQATT and CDR2 SNEGSKA (reference sequence). The CDR3 contains 13 residues. The V gene lost 0 bases and the J gene lost 4 bases, with 9 bases spanning the gap. The CDR3 loop is CSARDDIFYGYTF. Here the CDR3 DNA reads TGCAGTGCTAGAGATGACATATTCTATGGCTACACCTTC.

This clonotype has more than one count but fewer than ten. The chain joins TRBV2 to TRBJ1-1; 9 bases map to TRBD1. V lost 5 bases and J lost 10; bases outside the gene matches: 2. The V gene's germline CDR1 is SNHLY and CDR2 FYNNEI. The CDR3 is 11 amino acids. CDR3 in DNA: TGTGCCAGCAGTACAGGGGGCGTAGCTTTCTTT. Its translation: CASSTGGVAFF.

This clonotype was picked up many times. The CDR3 nucleotides read TGTGCCAGCAGTGAAATAGGGGTTGCTGGGGGCGTAACTCCGGCGAGCTCCTACAATGAGCAGTTCTTC. It encodes CASSEIGVAGGVTPASSYNEQFF. The chain uses TRBV2 and TRBJ2-1, with D tentatively TRBD1 (6 bases). Per germline, CDR1 SNHLY and CDR2 FYNNEI. The CDR3 covers 23 residues. The V gene lost 2 bases and the J gene lost 0 bases, with 32 bases spanning the gap. Combining the CDR3 with reference TRBV2 and TRBJ2-1 gives the whole variable domain EPEVTQTPSHQVTQMGQEVILRCVPISNHLYFYWYRQILGQKVEFLVSFYNNEISEKSEIFDDQFSVERPDGSNFTLKIRSTKLEDSAMYFCASSEIGVAGGVTPASSYNEQFFGPGTRLTVL.